One sample yielded the 27 T cell receptor beta chains listed below, sequenced in a study of cytomegalovirus exposure and HLA in healthy donors. The PCR had 60 Vbeta and 13 Jbeta primers. Measured with immunoSEQ multiplex PCR; TCRdb has only the in-frame clones, and not every one. Of a few hundred thousand clones in the sample, over 70% were seen once. Sample: PBMCs. The receptors derive from a woman aged 60-75 years in good health and CMV-seropositive.

The V gene is TRBV2, the J gene TRBJ1-5; 7 bases agree with TRBD1. This CDR3 is built from 16 residues. Germline CDR1 is SNHLY and CDR2 is FYNNEI. The J segment lost 0 bases and the V segment lost 4 bases, leaving 6 bases of the junction unmatched. CDR3 coding DNA: TGTGCCAGCAGTGTAAATACAGGGGATAGCAATCAGCCCCAGCATTTT. Its translation is CASSVNTGDSNQPQHF.

The sample holds a few counts of this clone. The rearrangement joins TRBV6-6 to TRBJ2-7; 8 bases are a match to TRBD2. Unmatched junction bases numbered 13, after V lost 10 bases and J lost 2 bases. Looked up from germline, CDR1 is MNHNY and CDR2 is SVGAGI (reference sequence). The CDR3 loop spans 15 amino acids. Here the CDR3 reads CATSSTGGFTYEQYF. The DNA for the CDR3 is TGTGCCACTTCCTCGACGGGAGGGTTTACCTACGAGCAGTACTTC.

The chain links TRBV2 to TRBJ1-2, with D possibly TRBD1 on 5 matching bases. Trimming stripped 5 bases from V and 7 bases from J, with 11 bases between. The CDR3 is made up of 12 amino acids. Germline CDR1 is SNHLY and CDR2 is FYNNEI. In nucleotides, the CDR3 is TGTGCCAGCAGTCTGGGCAGGGTTGGCTACACCTTC. Its translation is CASSLGRVGYTF.

This clone was seen a handful of times. The gene calls are TRBV4-1 and TRBJ2-5; D gene ambiguous. The V and J ends lost 3 bases and 3 bases respectively, with 14 bases between them. This CDR3 contains 15 residues. Germline V CDR1 and CDR2: MGHRA, YSYEKL. CDR3 DNA: TGCGCCAGCAGCCAGGCCTTGGGCCTGGAAGAGACCCAGTACTTC. Translation: CASSQALGLEETQYF.

The chain uses TRBV15 and TRBJ1-5, with D hard to call. CDR1 LNHNV and CDR2 YYDKDF come from the germline V gene (reference sequence). This CDR3 spans 13 amino acids. The V end lost 0 bases, the J end lost 6 bases, and 6 bases lay between the germline ends. CDR3 sequence (DNA): TGTGCCACCAGCAGAGATCCTGTTCAGCCCCAGCATTTT. Its protein is CATSRDPVQPQHF.

The chain is built from TRBV27 and TRBJ1-4; 9 bases line up with TRBD1. Germline values: CDR1 MNHEY, CDR2 SMNVEV (reference sequence). The CDR3 covers 14 residues. V trimming: 6 bases; J trimming: 8 bases; junction bases outside the gene matches: 7. CDR3 sequence: CASRPGQGFEKLFF. The CDR3 DNA reads TGTGCCAGCAGACCGGGACAGGGTTTCGAAAAACTGTTTTTT.

J is TRBJ2-5 and V is TRBV18; D ambiguous. The CDR3 runs to 12 residues. V was clipped by 3 bases and J by 5 bases, with 7 bases between them. Germline V lookup: CDR1 KGHSH, CDR2 LQKENI. The CDR3 loop is CASSPPLETQYF. Written as DNA, the CDR3 is TGTGCCAGCTCACCTCCCCTTGAGACCCAGTACTTC.

This clone was seen a single time. This chain connects TRBV6-1 to TRBJ2-7, with 7 bases that match TRBD2. Germline CDR1 and CDR2: MNHNS and SASEGT. Trimming removed 6 bases from V and 3 bases from J; junction bases left unmatched: 8. There are 14 residues in the CDR3. CDR3 sequence: CASREEAGVYEQYF. CDR3 coding DNA: TGTGCCAGCAGGGAGGAGGCGGGAGTCTACGAGCAGTACTTC.

The rearrangement uses TRBV28 and TRBJ2-7; 9 bases match TRBD2. The V and J ends lost 6 bases and 3 bases, in that order; junction bases with no gene match: 12. Per the germline V gene, CDR1 is MDHEN and CDR2 is SYDVKM. CDR3 size: 16 residues. The CDR3 here is CASRPTQTSGRYEQYF. CDR3 in DNA: TGTGCCAGCAGGCCAACCCAGACTAGCGGCCGCTACGAGCAGTACTTC.

The chain carries TRBV10-3 and TRBJ2-5; TRBD1 matches 8 bases. CDR3 size: 14 residues. In germline, CDR1 is ENHRY, CDR2 SYGVKD. V lost 6 bases and J lost 2; bases outside the gene matches: 5. The CDR3 DNA follows: TGTGCCATCAGCGGACAGGGTGGGCAAGAGACCCAGTACTTC. This codes for CAISGQGGQETQYF.

The chain has TRBV9 and TRBJ2-7; 15 bases align to TRBD2. Germline lookup yields CDR1 SGDLS and CDR2 YYNGEE. This CDR3 has 16 residues. The V gene end was trimmed by 4 bases and the J gene end by 6 bases; junction bases not matched to a gene: 8. CDR3 nucleotide sequence: TGTGCCAGCAGCCCCGGGACTAGCGGGAGGTCGTCCGAGCAGTACTTC. Encoded protein: CASSPGTSGRSSEQYF. The full variable domain, completed using reference TRBV9 and TRBJ2-7, is DSGVTQTPKHLITATGQRVTLRCSPRSGDLSVYWYQQSLDQGLQFLIQYYNGEERAKGNILERFSAQQFPDLHSELNLSSLELGDSALYFCASSPGTSGRSSEQYFGPGTRLTVT.

The V call is TRBV10-1, the J call TRBJ1-1; TRBD1 aligns across 7 bases. CDR1 and CDR2 (germline): WNHNN, SYGVQD (reference sequence). Losses at the gene ends were 7 bases for V and 8 bases for J; bases not matched to a gene: 10. This CDR3 spans 13 amino acids. The CDR3 coding sequence is TGCGCCAGCATCCCCCCGTTGACAGGGGAAGCTTTCTTT. Translation gives CASIPPLTGEAFF.

This clone has just one count. J is TRBJ2-3 and V is TRBV10-3, with 9 bases matching TRBD1. Germline V gene sequence: CDR1 ENHRY, CDR2 SYGVKD. The trim removed 5 bases at V and 3 bases at J, leaving 6 bases unmatched. This CDR3 has 15 amino acids. The CDR3 region is CAISPRDRATDTQYF. DNA of the CDR3: TGTGCCATCAGTCCCCGGGACAGGGCGACAGATACGCAGTATTTT.

V gene TRBV4-1 combines with J gene TRBJ2-7, with TRBD2 matching over 10 bases. CDR3 size: 16 residues. With V trimmed by 4 bases and J by 6 bases, 12 bases remained unmatched. Germline-derived CDR1 and CDR2 are MGHRA and YSYEKL. The CDR3 bases are TGCGCCAGCAGCCTCGAGAGCGTAGCGGGAGGTGGCGAGCAGTACTTC. Protein: CASSLESVAGGGEQYF.

The V call is TRBV4-1, the J call TRBJ2-7; TRBD1 might be the D (5 bases). This CDR3 comprises 15 residues. CDR1 is MGHRA, CDR2 YSYEKL, per germline. V dropped 1 base and J dropped 1 base, with 11 bases sitting between them. The CDR3 DNA reads TGCGCCAGCAGCCAAGCACTGGGGCGGTCCTACGAGCAGTACTTC. This sequence encodes CASSQALGRSYEQYF.

This sequence joins TRBV19 and TRBJ2-1; TRBD2 is a possible D gene (5 bases). CDR3 length: 15 residues. Germline assignment: CDR1 LNHDA and CDR2 SQIVND (reference sequence). V was cut by 3 bases and J by 13 bases, with 22 bases left in between. The CDR3 coding sequence is TGTGCCAGTAGTATGGCGGGTGACGGAAGAAGCGCCCAGTTCTTC. Amino acid sequence: CASSMAGDGRSAQFF.

This chain links TRBV9 with TRBJ2-3; 8 positions match TRBD1. With V trimmed by 4 bases and J by 3 bases, 10 bases remained unmatched. CDR1 SGDLS and CDR2 YYNGEE come from the germline V gene. The CDR3 length is 16 residues. In DNA form, the CDR3 reads TGTGCCAGCAGCACCAGATCGGGACAGGCAACAGATACGCAGTATTTT. This translates into CASSTRSGQATDTQYF. The full variable domain, with the rest looked up from reference TRBV9 and TRBJ2-3, is DSGVTQTPKHLITATGQRVTLRCSPRSGDLSVYWYQQSLDQGLQFLIQYYNGEERAKGNILERFSAQQFPDLHSELNLSSLELGDSALYFCASSTRSGQATDTQYFGPGTRLTVL.

This sequence joins TRBV5-1 and TRBJ1-2; maybe TRBD1 (5 bases). V was trimmed by 0 bases and J by 8 bases, leaving 11 bases between them. This CDR3 comprises 13 residues. The germline V gene encodes CDR1 SGHRS and CDR2 YFSETQ. The CDR3 DNA sequence: TGCGCCAGCAGCTTGGGCTCGGGGGAAGGCTACACCTTC. Translating it yields CASSLGSGEGYTF.

This clone has only a few counts. The chain has TRBV7-3 and TRBJ2-5; 9 nucleotides line up with TRBD2. The CDR3 totals 18 residues. The J segment lost 5 bases and the V segment lost 2 bases, leaving 15 bases of the junction unmatched. In germline, CDR1 is SGHTA, CDR2 FQGTGA. CDR3 region: CASSLEAGGPEFMETQYF. The CDR3, as DNA: TGTGCCAGCAGCTTAGAGGCGGGAGGGCCGGAGTTCATGGAGACCCAGTACTTC. Drawing the rest from reference TRBV7-3 and TRBJ2-5, the complete variable domain is GAGVSQTPSNKVTEKGKYVELRCDPISGHTALYWYRQSLGQGPEFLIYFQGTGAADDSGLPNDRFFAVRPEGSVSTLKIQRTERGDSAVYLCASSLEAGGPEFMETQYFGPGTRLLVL.

V is TRBV6-6 and J is TRBJ2-5; a possible D gene is TRBD2 (5 bases). Germline V gene data show CDR1 as MNHNY and CDR2 as SVGAGI (reference sequence). The CDR3 runs to 16 residues. Trimming removed 7 bases from V and 0 bases from J, with 18 bases in between. This chain's CDR3 is CASTRRQTTHQETQYF. Written as DNA, the CDR3 is TGTGCCAGCACTAGGCGGCAGACTACCCACCAAGAGACCCAGTACTTC.

This clone was recorded once. J is TRBJ2-7 and V is TRBV11-2; D is ambiguous. CDR3 length: 13 residues. The germline V and J ends were trimmed by 7 bases and 3 bases, with 13 bases remaining between them. The germline V gene has CDR1 SGHAT and CDR2 FQNNGV. CDR3: CASTLAQFYEQYF. The CDR3 coding sequence is TGTGCCAGCACCCTGGCACAGTTCTACGAGCAGTACTTC.

The chain couples TRBV6-4 to TRBJ2-7, with 7 bases aligning to TRBD1. Looked up from germline, CDR1 is MRHNA and CDR2 is SNTAGT. The CDR3 length is 16 residues. J gave up 5 bases and V 8 bases, and 18 bases lay outside the gene matches. Here the CDR3 DNA reads TGTGCCAGCCCGCTTACCCGGGACAGAACCAGGGACGAGCAGTACTTC. Protein product: CASPLTRDRTRDEQYF.

V usage is TRBV2 and J usage is TRBJ2-2; 8 bases map to TRBD2. Germline CDR1 and CDR2: SNHLY and FYNNEI. Trimming cost V 10 bases and J 3 bases; bases outside gene matches: 10. This CDR3 is built from 15 residues. The CDR3 nucleotides are TGTGCCACCAGCCGGGAGGGACTCTACACCGGGGAGCTGTTTTTT. This sequence encodes CATSREGLYTGELFF.

There are a few counts of this clone. The chain carries TRBV6-1 and TRBJ1-1; 7 bases line up with TRBD1. Looked up from germline, CDR1 is MNHNS and CDR2 is SASEGT. The ends lost 0 bases at V and 0 bases at J; junction bases unmatched: 1. CDR3 length: 15 amino acids. The chain's CDR3 is CASSEAGTVNTEAFF. The DNA of the CDR3 is TGTGCCAGCAGTGAAGCGGGGACAGTGAACACTGAAGCTTTCTTT.

This clone showed up just a few times. The rearrangement joins TRBV28 to TRBJ2-1, with 9 bases aligning to TRBD2. The germline V gene has CDR1 MDHEN and CDR2 SYDVKM. The V gene end was trimmed by 4 bases and the J gene end by 6 bases; junction bases not matched to a gene: 7. The CDR3 is made up of 15 amino acids. DNA of the CDR3: TGTGCCAGCAGTTCCCCGGGACTAGCTGGCAATGAGCAGTTCTTC. Translating gives CASSSPGLAGNEQFF.

The J gene is TRBJ1-3, the V gene TRBV6-5; 8 bases align to TRBD1. Trimming removed 4 bases from V and 0 bases from J; junction bases left unmatched: 5. Germline V gene lookup returns CDR1 MNHEY and CDR2 SVGAGI. The CDR3 runs to 16 residues. The CDR3 sequence: CASSFGQGTSGNTIYF. The CDR3 nucleotides are TGTGCCAGCAGTTTTGGACAGGGAACCTCTGGAAACACCATATATTTT.

Only a few counts were recorded for this clone. This chain uses TRBV6-6 with TRBJ2-7, with a weak D call TRBD2 (6 bases). The CDR3 spans 14 residues. Deletions cut 7 bases from V and 6 bases from J, with 19 bases between. In germline, CDR1 is MNHNY, CDR2 SVGAGI (reference sequence). The CDR3 reads CASTQQGGIGEQYF. The DNA of the CDR3 is TGTGCCAGCACCCAACAAGGCGGGATAGGCGAGCAGTACTTC.